Listed below are T cell receptor beta chains from one sample, sequenced in a study of cytomegalovirus exposure and HLA in healthy donors. The method was immunoSEQ multiplex PCR; TCRdb's version includes in-frame clones alone and lacks a portion of them. The sample consists of fewer than 60,000 clones, about 80% of them appearing once. The sequencing sample was made of PBMCs. The receptors were sampled from a woman aged 40 to 55 in good health and CMV-seropositive. Each CDR3 is given with its conserved first and last residue. The D gene is left open where the match is weak. Size is stated for part of the rows, as once, few or many counts, or as a class when the clone is expanded.

abundance | j_gene | v_gene | d_gene | CDR3nt | CDR3aa
. | TRBJ2-2 | TRBV5-5 | . | TGTGCCAGCTCCGGAGCGGGACAAAACACCGGGGAGCTGTTTTTT | CASSGAGQNTGELFF
. | TRBJ1-5 | TRBV6-6 | . | TGTGCCAGCAGGTCCCGGGGGGCTGAGGGGCAGCCCCAGCATTTT | CASRSRGAEGQPQHF
few | TRBJ1-1 | TRBV30 | . | TGTGCCTGGAGTGTACTGGAGAATGAAGCTTTCTTT | CAWSVLENEAFF
. | TRBJ1-4 | TRBV7-9 | TRBD1 | TGTGCCAGCACTGGGACAGGGTACGAAAAACTGTTTTTT | CASTGTGYEKLFF
once | TRBJ1-5 | TRBV10-2 | . | TGCGCCAGCAGTGACCCGGCAGGGAATCAGCCCCAGCATTTT | CASSDPAGNQPQHF
. | TRBJ1-1 | TRBV7-9 | TRBD1 | TGTGCCAGCAGCTTAGGACAGGGGATTGAAGCTTTCTTT | CASSLGQGIEAFF
. | TRBJ1-1 | TRBV5-1 | . | TGCGCCAGCAGCCCGGCGGGTGGTTACACTGAAGCTTTCTTT | CASSPAGGYTEAFF
. | TRBJ1-1 | TRBV5-1 | TRBD1 | TGCGCCAGCAGCCAGGGACAGCCCCTTAACACTGAAGCTTTCTTT | CASSQGQPLNTEAFF
. | TRBJ1-2 | TRBV25-1 | . | TGTGCCAGCAGCTTGGGTCCGGGAGGGCCCTATGGCTACACCTTC | CASSLGPGGPYGYTF
. | TRBJ2-7 | TRBV7-8 | . | TGTGCCAGCAGCTCTTACCGGGACTCCCACTACGAGCAGTACTTC | CASSSYRDSHYEQYF
. | TRBJ2-4 | TRBV18 | TRBD1 | TGTGCCAGCTCACCACGTACAGGGGGCGGGGGAGCCAAAAACATTCAGTACTTC | CASSPRTGGGGAKNIQYF
. | TRBJ1-2 | TRBV4-1 | . | TGCGCCAGCAGCCGGGGGCCGGGTCAGTCCATTTATGGCTACACCTTC | CASSRGPGQSIYGYTF
. | TRBJ1-2 | TRBV29-1 | TRBD1 | TGCAGTGTGACAGGGGCAGGCTATGGCTACACCTTC | CSVTGAGYGYTF
few | TRBJ2-1 | TRBV29-1 | TRBD2 | TGCAGCGTTGCTTCAATAGCGGGGGGGCAGTTCTTC | CSVASIAGGQFF
. | TRBJ1-2 | TRBV5-1 | . | TGCGCCAGCTCCACCGACAGGTCCGTCTACACCTTC | CASSTDRSVYTF
. | TRBJ1-2 | TRBV7-9 | . | TGTGCCAGCAGGTTGGGAGACTATGGCTACACCTTC | CASRLGDYGYTF
. | TRBJ2-5 | TRBV28 | TRBD2 | TGTGCCAGCAGGGATGCGGGGGGGGCCGGAGAGACCCAGTACTTC | CASRDAGGAGETQYF
. | TRBJ1-2 | TRBV6-5 | . | TGTGCCAGCAGTTACGGGCAGGGGAAGGATGGCTACACCTTC | CASSYGQGKDGYTF
. | TRBJ1-1 | TRBV6-5 | . | TGTGCCAGCAGGGGGGACTGGGTAGACACTGAAGCTTTCTTT | CASRGDWVDTEAFF
. | TRBJ1-1 | TRBV7-3 | . | TGTGCCAGCAGCTTATCTCAGGGGATTGAAGCTTTCTTT | CASSLSQGIEAFF
. | TRBJ2-7 | TRBV11-2 | TRBD2 | TGTGCCAGCAGCCCCGGGAGGGGGGGTCCCTACGAGCAGTACTTC | CASSPGRGGPYEQYF
. | TRBJ1-4 | TRBV6-5 | . | TGTGCCAGCAGTTCGGGTGGTGAAAAACTGTTTTTT | CASSSGGEKLFF
. | TRBJ1-6 | TRBV5-1 | TRBD1 | TGCGCCAGCAGCGCTGCGGGACAGGGGAATTCACCCCTCCACTTT | CASSAAGQGNSPLHF
. | TRBJ1-2 | TRBV9 | . | TGTGCCAGCAGCGTCCCTAATTGGGGGGGACATGGCTACACCTTC | CASSVPNWGGHGYTF
once | TRBJ2-7 | TRBV10-3 | TRBD1 | TGTGCCATGACAGGGGACAGAGCCTACGAGCAGTACTTC | CAMTGDRAYEQYF
. | TRBJ2-5 | TRBV6-5 | . | TGTGCCAGCACCGCGGCGGATGAGACCCAGTACTTC | CASTAADETQYF
. | TRBJ1-2 | TRBV9 | . | TGTGCCAGCAGCGTAGGAACAGGAAACTATGGCTACACCTTC | CASSVGTGNYGYTF